The clone carrying this T cell receptor beta chain has ten or more counts. The data stem from a study of CD8 T cells in ankylosing spondylitis. Each CDR3 protein is one row after TCRdb ran MiXCR on the 5' RACE reads. The sample holds roughly 130,000 distinct CDR3 sequences, 6.5% to 9% seen once. The CDR3 is made up of 16 amino acids. The ends were cut back, 6 bases at V and 6 bases at J, with 24 bases in the middle. Germline-derived CDR1 and CDR2 are KGHSH and LQKENI. Sequenced input: blood, either unsorted or a sorted T cell fraction (not recorded which). This sequence joins TRBV18 and TRBJ2-7; TRBD1 might be the D (6 bases). This receptor was obtained from a male donor with ankylosing spondylitis or in good health (not recorded which). In DNA, the CDR3 is TGTGCCAGCTCCAGACTCGGAGTGGGGGCCCCTCTCGAGCAGTACTTC. This encodes CASSRLGVGAPLEQYF.